This record looks at one TCR beta chain sequence and its context. Using immunoSEQ multiplex PCR, the repertoire was profiled, and TCRdb retains in-frame clones only, with some absent. The sample has 70,000 to 85,000 clones, 97% seen once; the top ten hold more than 0.15%. The CDR3 has 17 amino acids. Germline lookup yields CDR1 MNHEY and CDR2 SMNVEV (reference sequence). V lost 6 bases to trimming and J lost 5 bases; unmatched junction nucleotides: 14. These data come from a study of technical replicates of blood from a handful of donors. This clonotype was sampled from a human donor in good health. The sample was T cells isolated from PBMCs. The V call is TRBV27, the J call TRBJ2-3; 10 bases agree with TRBD2. The CDR3 loop is CASSGRFSSGGGDTQYF. The CDR3 DNA reads TGTGCCAGCAGCGGAAGATTCTCTAGCGGGGGAGGAGATACGCAGTATTTT.